The 32 T cell receptor beta chains given below trace back to one sample, sequenced in a study of blood T cell repertoires in COVID-19. TCRdb's copy holds only in-frame clones and misses some; the assay was immunoSEQ multiplex PCR. Seen here are around 310,000 clones, 75% to 95% observed once, and the top ten hold roughly 6.8%. Sequencing was carried out using peripheral blood. Receptors were obtained from a woman in her 30s with COVID-19, enrolled during active disease.

The rearrangement links TRBV9 to TRBJ1-2; 10 bases are a match to TRBD1. The length of the CDR3 is 15 residues. With 4 bases clipped from V and 5 bases from J, the junction kept 8 bases outside the gene matches. Germline-derived CDR1 and CDR2 are SGDLS and YYNGEE. The CDR3: CASSPGGTGVYGYTF. The CDR3 DNA reads TGTGCCAGCAGCCCTGGCGGGACAGGGGTTTATGGCTACACCTTC.

The chain is built from TRBV5-4 and TRBJ2-2, with D possibly TRBD2 on 5 matching bases. V dropped 5 bases and J dropped 7 bases, with 9 bases sitting between them. The CDR3 has 12 residues. Germline CDR1 and CDR2: SGHNT and YYREEE (reference sequence). The CDR3 protein is CASSPAGGELFF. The CDR3 region has the DNA TGTGCCAGCAGTCCTGCGGGCGGGGAGCTGTTTTTT.

This clone was seen a single time. The chain couples TRBV5-1 to TRBJ2-2, with TRBD2 as a possible D gene (5 bases). Trimming removed 1 base from V and 0 bases from J, with 16 bases in between. CDR3 length equals 18 residues. From germline, CDR1 is SGHRS and CDR2 YFSETQ. For the CDR3, the DNA is TGCGCCAGCAGCTTGTTCCCCGGACTTCTCGCGAACACCGGGGAGCTGTTTTTT. Protein: CASSLFPGLLANTGELFF.

V gene TRBV5-4 combines with J gene TRBJ2-6; D is ambiguous. This CDR3 is built from 14 residues. Trimming took off 3 bases at V and 2 bases at J, with 6 bases between the two ends. Germline V gene lookup returns CDR1 SGHNT and CDR2 YYREEE (reference sequence). The CDR3 DNA reads TGTGCCAGCAGCTCGCAGGCTGGGGCCAACGTCCTGACTTTC. Protein sequence: CASSSQAGANVLTF.

The gene calls are TRBV6-5 and TRBJ2-1; 7 positions agree with TRBD1. Trimming removed 11 bases from V and 5 bases from J; junction bases left unmatched: 9. CDR1 is MNHEY and CDR2 is SVGAGI in the germline V gene. The CDR3 spans 13 residues. The CDR3 protein is CASRSDRDNEQFF. In DNA, the CDR3 is TGTGCCTCTAGATCCGACAGGGACAATGAGCAGTTCTTC.

This clone came up a few times. The chain recombines TRBV24-1 with TRBJ1-2, with 8 bases fitting TRBD1. CDR1 and CDR2 from the germline V gene are KGHDR and SFDVKD. With V trimmed by 7 bases and J by 2 bases, 2 bases remained unmatched. The CDR3 is 13 residues long. In nucleotides, the CDR3 is TGTGCCACCAGCGCAGGGGGCAACTATGGCTACACCTTC. Translating gives CATSAGGNYGYTF.

The chain is built from TRBV19 and TRBJ2-5; weak D call: TRBD2 (6 bases). Trimming cost V 7 bases and J 2 bases, with 14 bases left between them. From germline, CDR1 is LNHDA and CDR2 SQIVND (reference sequence). CDR3 size: 14 residues. CDR3 in DNA: TGTGCCAGTATTAGGAGGGCAGGTCAAGAGACCCAGTACTTC. Its protein is CASIRRAGQETQYF.

V gene TRBV6-4 combines with J gene TRBJ2-2; D is undetermined. The CDR3 extends over 13 amino acids. Germline V lookup: CDR1 MRHNA, CDR2 SNTAGT. V was trimmed by 5 bases and J by 7 bases, leaving 11 bases between them. The CDR3: CASSRHQFGELFF. The CDR3 DNA is TGTGCCAGCAGTCGTCACCAGTTCGGGGAGCTGTTTTTT.

This chain connects TRBV30 to TRBJ2-5; D may be TRBD2 (6 bases). The CDR3 is 14 residues long. V was trimmed by 8 bases and J by 4 bases, leaving 20 bases between them. Germline V gene lookup returns CDR1 GTSNPN and CDR2 SVGIG (reference sequence). CDR3: CARGNRRVGETQYF. CDR3 DNA: TGTGCCCGAGGCAACAGGAGGGTTGGAGAGACCCAGTACTTC.

The rearrangement links TRBV30 to TRBJ2-7; D is possibly TRBD1 (6 bases). Germline values: CDR1 GTSNPN, CDR2 SVGIG (reference sequence). The CDR3 is 13 residues long. Trimming shortened V by 3 bases and J by 3 bases, and 12 bases separated the two germline ends. Here the CDR3 DNA reads TGTGCCTGGAGCAGGGACAAATACTACGAGCAGTACTTC. This sequence encodes CAWSRDKYYEQYF.

This sequence joins TRBV4-3 and TRBJ2-7; a possible D gene is TRBD2 (7 bases). Between the trimmed V and J ends, which lost 0 bases and 3 bases, there was a span of 12 bases. Germline CDR1 is LGHNA and CDR2 is YSLEER. The CDR3 sequence is 15 residues long. Here the CDR3 DNA reads TGCGCCAGCAGCCAAGATGGGGGAGGGGGCTACGAGCAGTACTTC. Residues: CASSQDGGGGYEQYF.

The gene calls are TRBV4-1 and TRBJ2-1, with TRBD2 matching 8 bases. CDR3 length equals 15 residues. Germline V CDR1 and CDR2: MGHRA, YSYEKL. V lost 1 base, J lost 6 bases, and 5 bases stayed unmatched. The CDR3 region has the DNA TGCGCCAGCAGCCAAGTAGCGGGGACTCCCAATGAGCAGTTCTTC. Encoded protein: CASSQVAGTPNEQFF.

The J gene is TRBJ2-7, the V gene TRBV25-1; 8 nucleotides agree with TRBD2. Unmatched junction bases numbered 10, after V lost 5 bases and J lost 7 bases. The CDR3 contains 14 residues. Germline V gene lookup returns CDR1 MGHDK and CDR2 SYGVNS. For the CDR3, the DNA is TGTGCCAGCAGTAAACCGGGACTAGTCCAGGAGCAGTACTTC. Protein product: CASSKPGLVQEQYF.

This sequence joins TRBV29-1 and TRBJ1-5, with D possibly being TRBD1 (5 bases). CDR1 SQVTM and CDR2 ANQGSEA come from the germline V gene. The CDR3 length is 13 residues. V was clipped by 4 bases and J by 4 bases, with 11 bases between them. Here the CDR3 reads CSVAGGINQPQHF. The CDR3 nucleotides are TGCAGCGTTGCTGGGGGGATTAATCAGCCCCAGCATTTT.

The chain has TRBV7-3 and TRBJ2-5, with D possibly matching TRBD2 (5 bases). This CDR3 spans 14 amino acids. Trimming took 6 bases from V and 4 from J, leaving 15 bases between them. CDR1 and CDR2 from the germline V gene are SGHTA and FQGTGA. The CDR3 DNA sequence: TGTGCCAGCAGGCCTGGCGGCGAGGGAGAGACCCAGTACTTC. Its protein is CASRPGGEGETQYF.

The rearrangement links TRBV7-9 to TRBJ1-2; 9 bases align to TRBD1. The trim removed 0 bases at V and 8 bases at J, leaving 7 bases unmatched. In germline, CDR1 is SEHNR, CDR2 FQNEAQ (reference sequence). The CDR3 has 15 amino acids. The CDR3 nucleotides are TGTGCCAGCAGCTTAGCCCTCCGGACAGGGGAGGGCTACACCTTC. Translated: CASSLALRTGEGYTF.

The chain combines TRBV7-8 with TRBJ2-7, with D perhaps matching TRBD2 (6 bases). In germline, CDR1 is SGHVS, CDR2 FQNEAQ. The CDR3 extends over 15 amino acids. V was pared by 1 base and J by 6 bases, with 16 bases between. CDR3 DNA sequence: TGTGCCAGCAGCTTAGGAGGCTCTTGGGGAGGCGAGCAGTACTTC. It is translated as CASSLGGSWGGEQYF.

As to this clone: This specimen includes other DNA sequences encoding the same CDR3. The rearrangement uses TRBV9 and TRBJ1-6; D may be TRBD1 (6 bases). The germline V gene has CDR1 SGDLS and CDR2 YYNGEE. There are 15 residues in the CDR3. V shed 2 bases and J shed 7 bases, with 13 bases lying between them. The CDR3 spells CASSVGSGGNSPLHF. The CDR3 DNA follows: TGTGCCAGCAGCGTGGGCAGCGGGGGCAATTCACCCCTCCACTTT.

The V and J genes are TRBV19 and TRBJ2-7, with 9 bases identical to TRBD1. The junction had 8 bases not matched to a gene; V was cut back by 2 bases and J by 3 bases. Per the germline V gene, CDR1 is LNHDA and CDR2 is SQIVND (reference sequence). The CDR3 covers 16 residues. Written as DNA, the CDR3 is TGTGCCAGTAGTATAATCTCCGGGACAGGGATCTACGAGCAGTACTTC. Translation gives CASSIISGTGIYEQYF.

The chain is built from TRBV2 and TRBJ1-5; the D gene is possibly TRBD1 (5 bases). The CDR3 loop spans 15 amino acids. V was clipped by 3 bases and J by 5 bases, with 14 bases between them. Germline CDR1 is SNHLY and CDR2 is FYNNEI. The CDR3 reads CASSEFPGLDQPQHF. The CDR3 coding sequence is TGTGCCAGCAGTGAGTTCCCAGGGCTGGATCAGCCCCAGCATTTT.

The gene calls are TRBV7-9 and TRBJ2-7, with 11 positions matching TRBD1. The CDR3 consists of 15 residues. The J segment lost 4 bases and the V segment lost 5 bases, leaving 7 bases of the junction unmatched. Germline V gives CDR1 SEHNR, CDR2 FQNEAQ (reference sequence). The DNA for the CDR3 is TGTGCCAGCAGCCGCGGACAGGGGGCTATTTACGAGCAGTACTTC. Translating gives CASSRGQGAIYEQYF.

The chain is built from TRBV11-2 and TRBJ1-1, with D possibly being TRBD1 (5 bases). V shed 7 bases and J shed 6 bases, with 27 bases lying between them. Per the germline V gene, CDR1 is SGHAT and CDR2 is FQNNGV. The length of the CDR3 is 17 residues. The CDR3 DNA reads TGTGCCAGCACCACCGTTGGCAGGGTCGGTAAGCTCGCTGAAGCTTTCTTT. It specifies CASTTVGRVGKLAEAFF.

V usage is TRBV5-6 and J usage is TRBJ2-1, with no clear D. CDR1 is SGHDT and CDR2 is YYEEEE in the germline V gene. CDR3 length: 16 amino acids. With 1 base removed from V and 0 bases from J, the gap between germline ends came to 11 bases. CDR3 amino acids: CASSLFQASSYNEQFF. The CDR3 nucleotides read TGTGCCAGCAGCTTGTTTCAGGCGAGCTCCTACAATGAGCAGTTCTTC.

The chain carries TRBV3-1 (or the pseudogene TRBV3-2) and TRBJ2-7; 10 bases are a match to TRBD2. CDR3 length: 16 amino acids. CDR1 is LGHDT, CDR2 YNNKEL, per germline (reference sequence). Losses at the gene ends were 1 base for V and 3 bases for J; bases not matched to a gene: 6. CDR3 coding DNA: TGTGCCAGCAGCCAAGTCTGGAGCGGGAGGGGCTACGAGCAGTACTTC. Amino acid sequence: CASSQVWSGRGYEQYF.

J is TRBJ1-1 and V is TRBV27; D unresolved. There are 11 residues in the CDR3. Germline V gene data show CDR1 as MNHEY and CDR2 as SMNVEV (reference sequence). V lost 5 bases, J lost 12 bases, and 13 bases lay in between. The CDR3: CASSETTRTFF. CDR3 nucleotides: TGTGCCAGCAGTGAGACAACTAGGACTTTCTTT.

The rearrangement links TRBV4-1 to TRBJ2-1; 13 bases map to TRBD2. V was clipped by 0 bases and J by 2 bases; unmatched bases: 10. The germline V gene has CDR1 MGHRA and CDR2 YSYEKL. The length of the CDR3 is 20 residues. The CDR3 sequence: CASSQDKGLAGVGTYNEQFF. In nucleotides, the CDR3 is TGCGCCAGCAGCCAAGATAAAGGACTAGCGGGAGTTGGGACCTACAATGAGCAGTTCTTC.

The chain carries TRBV28 and TRBJ2-1, with TRBD1 as a possible D gene (6 bases). From germline, CDR1 is MDHEN and CDR2 SYDVKM. The V and J ends lost 8 bases and 1 base respectively, with 15 bases between them. The CDR3 extends over 15 amino acids. The CDR3: CASLSRGQSYNEQFF. As DNA, the CDR3 is TGTGCCAGCCTCTCGAGGGGACAATCCTACAATGAGCAGTTCTTC. Complete variable domain (other parts from reference TRBV28 and TRBJ2-1): DVKVTQSSRYLVKRTGEKVFLECVQDMDHENMFWYRQDPGLGLRLIYFSYDVKMKEKGDIPEGYSVSREKKERFSLILESASTNQTSMYLCASLSRGQSYNEQFFGPGTRLTVL.

This clone was recorded many times. V usage is TRBV9 and J usage is TRBJ2-1; D is possibly TRBD2 (6 bases). Germline V gene sequence: CDR1 SGDLS, CDR2 YYNGEE. The CDR3 covers 12 residues. V was shortened by 3 bases and J by 7 bases, with 8 bases between the two germline ends. DNA of the CDR3: TGTGCCAGCAGCGGTCTAGCGAATGAGCAGTTCTTC. Its translation: CASSGLANEQFF.

The chain carries TRBV5-1 and TRBJ1-5; no clear D. Trimming took off 0 bases at V and 0 bases at J, with 7 bases between the two ends. The V gene's germline CDR1 is SGHRS and CDR2 YFSETQ. CDR3 size: 15 residues. The CDR3 DNA sequence: TGCGCCAGCAGCTTGGCAGGTTATAGCAATCAGCCCCAGCATTTT. This encodes CASSLAGYSNQPQHF.

The chain combines TRBV6-6 with TRBJ1-5; D is unresolved. Trimming stripped 6 bases from V and 2 bases from J, with 11 bases between. This CDR3 has 14 residues. CDR1 is MNHNY, CDR2 SVGAGI, per germline (reference sequence). DNA of the CDR3: TGTGCCAGCAGCCACGGGTCGGGCAATCAGCCCCAGCATTTT. Amino acids: CASSHGSGNQPQHF.

The rearrangement links TRBV5-4 to TRBJ2-1, with 9 bases aligning to TRBD2. Trimming cost V 2 bases and J 6 bases; bases outside gene matches: 9. The CDR3 totals 16 residues. Germline V gene data show CDR1 as SGHNT and CDR2 as YYREEE (reference sequence). The CDR3 spells CASSLGGRAFGNEQFF. DNA for the CDR3: TGTGCCAGCAGCTTAGGCGGGAGGGCCTTTGGCAATGAGCAGTTCTTC. The entire variable domain, with the rest obtained from reference TRBV5-4 and TRBJ2-1, is as follows: ETGVTQSPTHLIKTRGQQVTLRCSSQSGHNTVSWYQQALGQGPQFIFQYYREEENGRGNFPPRFSGLQFPNYSSELNVNALELDDSALYLCASSLGGRAFGNEQFFGPGTRLTVL.

This clone was recorded once. The genes are TRBV7-9 and TRBJ2-7; TRBD2 matches 7 bases. In germline, CDR1 is SEHNR, CDR2 FQNEAQ (reference sequence). Germline trimming cut 3 bases from V and 0 bases from J; bases unmatched to any gene: 5. This CDR3 contains 15 residues. CDR3 nucleotides: TGTGCCAGCAGCTTTATACGGGAGGCCTCCTACGAGCAGTACTTC. This codes for CASSFIREASYEQYF.